Sequencing of this T cell receptor (beta chain) was carried out in a study of cytomegalovirus exposure and HLA in healthy donors. PCR amplification relied on 60 Vbeta primers (plus 13 Jbeta primers). Measured with immunoSEQ multiplex PCR; TCRdb has only the in-frame clones, and not every one. The data show over 130,000 clones, about three fifths seen once. Study results and limitations: The authors considered a cluster of highly shared sequence variants likely to be a sequencing artifact.

V was cut by 6 bases and J by 10 bases, with 21 bases left in between. The CDR3 extends over 14 amino acids. CDR1 MDHEN and CDR2 SYDVKM come from the germline V gene. Concerning this clone: Antigen specificity is unknown.

The chain combines TRBV28 with TRBJ1-1, with D maybe TRBD1 (5 bases). The sequenced material came from PBMCs. The origin of this receptor is a male donor in good health and CMV-seronegative. The chain's CDR3 is CASRIYSGRGGAFF. The DNA of the CDR3 is TGTGCCAGCAGAATCTATTCGGGACGGGGAGGAGCTTTCTTT.